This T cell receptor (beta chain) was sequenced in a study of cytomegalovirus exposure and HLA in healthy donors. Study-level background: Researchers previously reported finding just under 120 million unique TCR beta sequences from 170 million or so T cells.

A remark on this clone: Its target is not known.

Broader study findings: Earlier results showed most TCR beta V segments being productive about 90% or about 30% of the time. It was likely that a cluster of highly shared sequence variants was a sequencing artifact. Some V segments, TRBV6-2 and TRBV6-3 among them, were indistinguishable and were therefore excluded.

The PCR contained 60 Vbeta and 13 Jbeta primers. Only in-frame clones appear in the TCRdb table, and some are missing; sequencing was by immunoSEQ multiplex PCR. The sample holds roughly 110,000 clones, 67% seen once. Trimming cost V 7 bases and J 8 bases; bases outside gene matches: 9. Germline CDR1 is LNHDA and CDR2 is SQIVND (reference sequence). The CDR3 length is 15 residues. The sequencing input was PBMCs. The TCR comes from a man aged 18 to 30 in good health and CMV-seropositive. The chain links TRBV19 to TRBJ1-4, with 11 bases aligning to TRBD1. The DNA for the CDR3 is TGTGCCAGTACATACCCCGGGACAGGGGGAGAAAAACTGTTTTTT. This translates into CASTYPGTGGEKLFF.